The 22 T cell receptor beta chains in this list originate from one sample, sequenced in a study of early T cells in non-severe SARS-CoV-2 infection. A single record per CDR3 protein comes from TCRdb applying MiXCR to the 5' RACE reads. The repertoire holds tens of thousands of distinct CDR3 sequences, with roughly 17% as singletons. The material sequenced was whole blood, taken at baseline. The receptors derive from an adult who was a healthcare worker with PCR-confirmed SARS-CoV-2 infection or an uninfected control (not recorded which).

The rearrangement links TRBV18 to TRBJ2-7; 8 nucleotides agree with TRBD1. This CDR3 is 15 amino acids long. Per the germline V gene, CDR1 is KGHSH and CDR2 is LQKENI. V was clipped by 2 bases and J by 6 bases; unmatched bases: 9. DNA of the CDR3: TGTGCCAGCTCACCAAGGGACAGGAAGGGGGGCGAGCAGTACTTC. Its translation: CASSPRDRKGGEQYF.

The chain uses TRBV20-1 and TRBJ2-1; D may be TRBD1 or TRBD2 (5 bases each). Trimming removed 2 bases at V and 7 bases at J, with 15 bases between. The CDR3 is 14 residues long. Per germline, CDR1 DFQATT and CDR2 SNEGSKA (reference sequence). The CDR3 coding sequence is TGCAGTGCTAGAACTCGGGCGTGGGGGAATGAGCAGTTCTTC. Translating it yields CSARTRAWGNEQFF.

This clonotype came up many times. The chain carries TRBV7-8 and TRBJ2-7; no reliable D call. With 5 bases removed from V and 5 bases from J, the gap between germline ends came to 13 bases. The germline gives CDR1 SGHVS, CDR2 FQNEAQ. CDR3 size: 13 residues. CDR3 in DNA: TGTGCCAGCAGCCTCGAGGTAATCGACGAGCAGTACTTC. It yields the protein CASSLEVIDEQYF.

This clonotype was seen only a few times. The rearrangement joins TRBV7-2 to TRBJ1-6, with 7 bases lining up with TRBD1. Germline V gives CDR1 SGHTA, CDR2 FQGNSA. This CDR3 has 14 residues. Trimming took 5 bases from V and 10 from J; bases not matched to a gene: 8. The CDR3 coding sequence is TGTGCCAGCAGCCAGGGGGTAGGGGCCTCACCCCTCCACTTT. Amino acids: CASSQGVGASPLHF.

The rearrangement joins TRBV29-1 to TRBJ1-2, with D maybe TRBD1 (6 bases). The CDR3 sequence is 12 residues long. V was trimmed by 7 bases and J by 3 bases, leaving 12 bases between them. Germline assignment: CDR1 SQVTM and CDR2 ANQGSEA. The DNA for the CDR3 is TGCAGCGCTGGGACACAGCACTATGGCTACACCTTC. Translating it yields CSAGTQHYGYTF.

This clonotype was detected many times. The rearrangement joins TRBV29-1 to TRBJ2-2; D uncertain. Germline CDR1 is SQVTM and CDR2 is ANQGSEA. This CDR3 region has 12 residues. Trimming took 6 bases from V and 6 from J, leaving 11 bases between them. The CDR3 DNA reads as TGCAGCGTCAACGACGGAGCCGGGGAGCTGTTTTTT. It encodes CSVNDGAGELFF.

This clonotype was picked up a small number of times. The chain combines TRBV7-2 with TRBJ2-5; maybe TRBD2 (6 bases). Trimming pared 6 bases from V and 5 bases from J, leaving 16 bases between. CDR1 is SGHTA and CDR2 is FQGNSA in the germline V gene. The length of the CDR3 is 14 residues. The CDR3 is CASRTLERAETQYF. The CDR3 nucleotides are TGTGCCAGCAGGACCCTAGAGCGGGCGGAGACCCAGTACTTC. The whole variable domain, filled in from reference TRBV7-2 and TRBJ2-5, reads GAGVSQSPSNKVTEKGKDVELRCDPISGHTALYWYRQSLGQGLEFLIYFQGNSAPDKSGLPSDRFSAERTGGSVSTLTIQRTQQEDSAVYLCASRTLERAETQYFGPGTRLLVL.

In this sample, this clonotype turned up a few times. The chain couples TRBV7-2 to TRBJ2-7, with 8 bases fitting TRBD2. CDR3 length: 15 amino acids. The J segment lost 1 base and the V segment lost 0 bases, leaving 2 bases of the junction unmatched. CDR1 and CDR2 (germline): SGHTA, FQGNSA. CDR3 nucleotides: TGTGCCAGCAGCTTAGCCGGGACTAGTTCCTACGAGCAGTACTTC. This translates into CASSLAGTSSYEQYF.

J is TRBJ1-1 and V is TRBV20-1, with 7 nucleotides matching TRBD1. CDR1 DFQATT and CDR2 SNEGSKA come from the germline V gene (reference sequence). Germline trimming cut 5 bases from V and 1 base from J; bases unmatched to any gene: 1. This CDR3 region has 12 residues. The DNA for the CDR3 is TGCAGTGCTCGACAGGGGAACACTGAAGCTTTCTTT. Amino acid sequence: CSARQGNTEAFF.

This clonotype was observed a few times. The chain is built from TRBV7-9 and TRBJ2-2; D unresolved. Germline-derived CDR1 and CDR2 are SEHNR and FQNEAQ (reference sequence). V lost 1 base, J lost 3 bases, and 9 bases lay in between. This CDR3 is 15 amino acids long. The CDR3 nucleotides read TGTGCCAGCAGCTTAGGGCTGGGATACACCGGGGAGCTGTTTTTT. Its protein product is CASSLGLGYTGELFF.

The chain has TRBV5-5 and TRBJ1-5, with a possible D match to TRBD1 (6 bases). In germline, CDR1 is SGHKS, CDR2 YYEKEE (reference sequence). Trimming left V 0 bases short and J 6 bases short, with 13 bases between. The CDR3 is 15 amino acids. CDR3 region: CASSLEQGRGQPQHF. The CDR3 DNA follows: TGTGCCAGCAGCTTGGAGCAGGGGCGCGGTCAGCCCCAGCATTTT.

In its sample, this clonotype was seen many times. This sequence joins TRBV20-1 and TRBJ2-1; the D gene could be TRBD1 or TRBD2 (6 bases each). This CDR3 contains 13 residues. The V gene's germline CDR1 is DFQATT and CDR2 SNEGSKA (reference sequence). The CDR3: CSADPEGGNEQFF. The CDR3 coding sequence is TGCAGCGCCGATCCGGAGGGGGGCAATGAGCAGTTCTTC.

This clonotype was found many times. The V and J genes are TRBV18 and TRBJ1-5; D not resolved. CDR3 length equals 13 residues. The V and J ends lost 0 bases and 7 bases respectively, with 7 bases between them. Germline CDR1 KGHSH, CDR2 LQKENI. The CDR3 region has the DNA TGTGCCAGCTCACCACCGATAGGGCAGCCCCAGCATTTT. Protein sequence: CASSPPIGQPQHF.

V and J are TRBV6-2 or TRBV6-3 and TRBJ1-6, with D unclear. The CDR3 extends over 13 amino acids. Germline CDR1 and CDR2: MNHEY and SVGEGT. The V end was cut by 2 bases, the J end by 11 bases, with 10 bases between. CDR3 residues: CASSYDHSAPLHF. CDR3 in DNA: TGTGCCAGCAGTTACGATCACTCCGCACCCCTCCACTTT.

In this sample, this clonotype turned up a few times. Written as DNA, the CDR3 is TGTGCCAGCAGCTTAGTGAGAGGAGGACAGACCTACGAGCAGTACTTC. Translated, it gives CASSLVRGGQTYEQYF. The chain links TRBV7-7 to TRBJ2-7; possible D gene TRBD1, 6 bases. The CDR3 length is 16 residues. The V gene lost 1 base and the J gene lost 2 bases, with 15 bases spanning the gap. CDR1 and CDR2 from the germline V gene are SSHAT and FNYEAQ (reference sequence).

This clonotype turned up a few times. The chain has TRBV7-2 and TRBJ2-3, with D maybe TRBD1 (5 bases). V dropped 4 bases and J dropped 0 bases, with 5 bases sitting between them. The germline gives CDR1 SGHTA, CDR2 FQGNSA. The length of the CDR3 is 13 residues. The DNA for the CDR3 is TGTGCCAGCAGCTGGGGCAGCACAGATACGCAGTATTTT. This sequence encodes CASSWGSTDTQYF. Filled out from reference TRBV7-2 and TRBJ2-3, the complete variable domain reads GAGVSQSPSNKVTEKGKDVELRCDPISGHTALYWYRQSLGQGLEFLIYFQGNSAPDKSGLPSDRFSAERTGGSVSTLTIQRTQQEDSAVYLCASSWGSTDTQYFGPGTRLTVL.

This clonotype is labeled as medium-sized. The genes are TRBV30 and TRBJ2-7, with D maybe TRBD1 (6 bases). The CDR3 is 13 amino acids. Trimming pared 3 bases from V and 5 bases from J, leaving 14 bases between. The germline V gene encodes CDR1 GTSNPN and CDR2 SVGIG (reference sequence). CDR3 bases: TGTGCCTGGAGACAGGGCGAAATCAACGAGCAGTACTTC. Amino acid sequence: CAWRQGEINEQYF.

This clonotype appeared many times. The chain couples TRBV20-1 to TRBJ1-4; a possible D gene is TRBD1 (6 bases). Germline loops: CDR1 DFQATT, CDR2 SNEGSKA (reference sequence). CDR3 size: 12 residues. The CDR3 sequence: CTVGRGGEKLFF. In nucleotides, the CDR3 is TGCACCGTCGGCAGGGGTGGTGAAAAACTGTTTTTT.

This clonotype was seen a few times. This sequence joins TRBV18 and TRBJ2-1; the D call may be TRBD1 or TRBD2 (5 bases each). V lost 6 bases and J lost 0, with 24 bases in between. The CDR3 runs 19 residues. Germline assignment: CDR1 KGHSH and CDR2 LQKENI. The CDR3 nucleotides are TGTGCCAGCTCGCCCGGGACCCGCCGCCTTATCGCCTCCTACAATGAGCAGTTCTTC. It yields the protein CASSPGTRRLIASYNEQFF.

This clonotype was detected a few times. One end of the junction does not line up with germline, which may come from a read error. This rearrangement joins TRBV9 to TRBJ2-1, with D tentatively TRBD2 (6 bases). The germline gives CDR1 SGDLS, CDR2 YYNGEE. The CDR3 is 12 amino acids. DNA of the CDR3: TGTGCCGGCAGCGTAGGGGAGGCCCAGCAGTTCTTC. This sequence encodes CAGSVGEAQQFF.

The table lists this clonotype with many counts. The chain combines TRBV11-2 with TRBJ2-3; no definite D call. The CDR3 has 13 residues. Germline V CDR1 and CDR2: SGHAT, FQNNGV. Trimming removed 1 base at V and 2 bases at J, with 4 bases between. CDR3 amino acids: CASSLGPTDTQYF. The CDR3, as DNA: TGTGCCAGCAGCTTAGGGCCCACAGATACGCAGTATTTT.

This clonotype came up a few times. The chain has TRBV7-9 and TRBJ2-7; 8 nucleotides align to TRBD2. The CDR3 runs to 16 residues. Trimming took 4 bases from V and 5 from J; bases not matched to a gene: 13. Germline V gene sequence: CDR1 SEHNR, CDR2 FQNEAQ (reference sequence). The CDR3 DNA sequence: TGTGCCAGCAGCTCGAGCCCCAGCGGGAGCCGGCACGAGCAGTACTTC. Translating it yields CASSSSPSGSRHEQYF.